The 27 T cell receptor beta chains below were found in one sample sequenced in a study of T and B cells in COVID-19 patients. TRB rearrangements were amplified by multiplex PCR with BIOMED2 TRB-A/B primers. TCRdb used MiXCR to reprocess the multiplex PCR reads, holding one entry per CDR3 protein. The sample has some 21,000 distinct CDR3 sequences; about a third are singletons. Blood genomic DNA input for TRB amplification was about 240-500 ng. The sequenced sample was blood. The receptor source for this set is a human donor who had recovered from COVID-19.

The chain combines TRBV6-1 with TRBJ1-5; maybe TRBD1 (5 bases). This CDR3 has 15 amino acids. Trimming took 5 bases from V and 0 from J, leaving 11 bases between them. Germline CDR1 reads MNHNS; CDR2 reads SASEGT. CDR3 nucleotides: TGTGCCAGCAGTTACGCGACAGATAGCAATCAGCCCCAGCATTTT. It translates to CASSYATDSNQPQHF.

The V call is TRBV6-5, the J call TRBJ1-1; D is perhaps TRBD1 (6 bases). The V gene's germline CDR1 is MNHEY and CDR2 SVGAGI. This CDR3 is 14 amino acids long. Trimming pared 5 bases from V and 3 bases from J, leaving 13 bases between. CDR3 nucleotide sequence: TGTGCCAGCAGTCAGAGACAGGCGTACACTGAAGCTTTCTTT. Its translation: CASSQRQAYTEAFF.

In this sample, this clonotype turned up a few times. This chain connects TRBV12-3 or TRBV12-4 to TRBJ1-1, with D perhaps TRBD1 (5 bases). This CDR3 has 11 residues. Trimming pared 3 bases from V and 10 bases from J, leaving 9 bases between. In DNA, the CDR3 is TGTGCCAGCAGTTTGGGGCAATCAGCTTTCTTT. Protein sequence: CASSLGQSAFF.

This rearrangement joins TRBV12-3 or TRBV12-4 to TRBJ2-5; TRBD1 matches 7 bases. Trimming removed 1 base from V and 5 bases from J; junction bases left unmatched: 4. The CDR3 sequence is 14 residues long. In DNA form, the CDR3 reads TGTGCCAGCAGTTTAGGGACAGGATGGGAGACCCAGTACTTC. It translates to CASSLGTGWETQYF.

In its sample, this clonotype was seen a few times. The CDR3 loop is CASSPRGTGDEKLFF. CDR3 sequence (DNA): TGTGCCAGCAGCCCAAGAGGGACAGGGGATGAAAAACTGTTTTTT. This chain uses TRBV11-1 with TRBJ1-4; 10 nucleotides agree with TRBD1. V dropped 5 bases and J dropped 6; count of bases not matched to a gene: 6. Germline V lookup: CDR1 SGHAT, CDR2 FQDESV (reference sequence). This CDR3 is built from 15 residues.

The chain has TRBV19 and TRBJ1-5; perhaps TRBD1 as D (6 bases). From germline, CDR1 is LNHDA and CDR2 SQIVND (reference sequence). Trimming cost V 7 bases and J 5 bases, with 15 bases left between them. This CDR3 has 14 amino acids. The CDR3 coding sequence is TGTGCCAGTACCTTTGGACAGATTCATCAGCCCCAGCATTTT. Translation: CASTFGQIHQPQHF.

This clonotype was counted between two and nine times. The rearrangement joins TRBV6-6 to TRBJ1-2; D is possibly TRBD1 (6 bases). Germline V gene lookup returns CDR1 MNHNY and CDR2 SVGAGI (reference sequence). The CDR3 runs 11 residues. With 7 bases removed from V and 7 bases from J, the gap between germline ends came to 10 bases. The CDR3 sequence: CASTLTGGYTF. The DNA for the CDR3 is TGTGCCAGCACCCTGACAGGTGGCTACACCTTC.

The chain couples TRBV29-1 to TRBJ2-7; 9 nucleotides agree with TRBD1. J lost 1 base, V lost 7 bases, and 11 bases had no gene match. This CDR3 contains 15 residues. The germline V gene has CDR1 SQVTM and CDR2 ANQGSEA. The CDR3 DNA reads TGCAGCGCGAGGGAACCGGGACAGGGTTCCTACGAGCAGTACTTC. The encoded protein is CSAREPGQGSYEQYF.

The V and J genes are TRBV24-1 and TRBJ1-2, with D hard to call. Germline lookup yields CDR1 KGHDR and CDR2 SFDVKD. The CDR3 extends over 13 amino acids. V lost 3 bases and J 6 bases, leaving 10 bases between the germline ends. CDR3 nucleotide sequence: TGTGCCACCAGTGATGAAACCAGGCATGGCTACACCTTC. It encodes CATSDETRHGYTF.

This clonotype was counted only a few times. CDR3 in amino acids: CASSLSRDSPLHF. DNA for the CDR3: TGTGCCAGCAGCTTATCCAGGGATTCACCCCTCCACTTT. The rearrangement links TRBV11-3 to TRBJ1-6; D may be TRBD1 (5 bases). The CDR3 is 13 amino acids. Germline CDR1 SGHNT, CDR2 YENEEA. The V end was cut by 2 bases, the J end by 8 bases, with 7 bases between.

The CDR3 region has the DNA TGTGCCAGCAGCCGACGGACAAACCTAGCCAAAAACATTCAGTACTTC. Its translation is CASSRRTNLAKNIQYF. The V and J genes are TRBV11-3 and TRBJ2-4; possible D gene TRBD1, 5 bases. V lost 5 bases and J 0 bases, leaving 14 bases between the germline ends. CDR1 and CDR2 from the germline V gene are SGHNT and YENEEA. The CDR3 is 16 residues long.

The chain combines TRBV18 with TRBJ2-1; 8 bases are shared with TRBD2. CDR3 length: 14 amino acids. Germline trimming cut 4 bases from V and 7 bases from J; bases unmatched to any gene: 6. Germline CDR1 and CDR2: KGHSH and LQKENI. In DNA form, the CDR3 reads TGTGCCAGCTCACGCAACTCGGGGGGGAATGAGCAGTTCTTC. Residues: CASSRNSGGNEQFF. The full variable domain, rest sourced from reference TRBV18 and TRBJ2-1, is NAGVMQNPRHLVRRRGQEARLRCSPMKGHSHVYWYRQLPEEGLKFMVYLQKENIIDESGMPKERFSAEFPKEGPSILRIQQVVRGDSAAYFCASSRNSGGNEQFFGPGTRLTVL.

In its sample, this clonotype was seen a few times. In DNA form, the CDR3 reads TGTGCCAGCAGTATGCAGTACAATGAGCAGTTCTTC. As protein: CASSMQYNEQFF. The V gene is TRBV28, the J gene TRBJ2-1; D unresolved. The V and J ends lost 5 bases and 4 bases respectively, with 6 bases between them. The CDR3 consists of 12 residues. CDR1 MDHEN and CDR2 SYDVKM come from the germline V gene.

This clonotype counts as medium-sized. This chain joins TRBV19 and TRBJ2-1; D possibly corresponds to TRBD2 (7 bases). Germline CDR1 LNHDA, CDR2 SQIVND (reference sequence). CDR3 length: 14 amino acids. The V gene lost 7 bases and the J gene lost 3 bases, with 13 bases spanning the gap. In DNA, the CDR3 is TGTGCCAGTACTAAGGGGGGGGACTACAATGAGCAGTTCTTC. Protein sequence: CASTKGGDYNEQFF. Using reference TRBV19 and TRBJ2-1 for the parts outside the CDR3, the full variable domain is DGGITQSPKYLFRKEGQNVTLSCEQNLNHDAMYWYRQDPGQGLRLIYYSQIVNDFQKGDIAEGYSVSREKKESFPLTVTSAQKNPTAFYLCASTKGGDYNEQFFGPGTRLTVL.

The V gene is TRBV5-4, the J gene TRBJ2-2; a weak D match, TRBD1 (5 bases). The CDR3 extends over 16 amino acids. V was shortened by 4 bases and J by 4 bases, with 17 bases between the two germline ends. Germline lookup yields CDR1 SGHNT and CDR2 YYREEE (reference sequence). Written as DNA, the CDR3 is TGTGCCAGCAGCCCCCCGCCCGACAGCTCCACCGGGGAGCTGTTTTTT. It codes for CASSPPPDSSTGELFF.

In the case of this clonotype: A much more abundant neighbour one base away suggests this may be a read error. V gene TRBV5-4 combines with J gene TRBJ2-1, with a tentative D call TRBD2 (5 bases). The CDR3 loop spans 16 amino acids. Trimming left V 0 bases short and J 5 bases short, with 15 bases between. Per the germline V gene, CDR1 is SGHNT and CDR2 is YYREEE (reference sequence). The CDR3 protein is CASSLGGVAPNNEQFF. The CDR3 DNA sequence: TGTGCCAGCAGCTTGGGAGGAGTAGCGCCTAACAATGAGCAGTTCTTC.

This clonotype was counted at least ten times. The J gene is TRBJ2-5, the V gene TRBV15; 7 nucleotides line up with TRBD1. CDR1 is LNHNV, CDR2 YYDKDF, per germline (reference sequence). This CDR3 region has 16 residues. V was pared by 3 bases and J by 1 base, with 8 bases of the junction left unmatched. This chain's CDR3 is CATSRGWGQTQETQYF. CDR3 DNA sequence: TGTGCCACCAGCAGGGGGTGGGGACAGACCCAAGAGACCCAGTACTTC.

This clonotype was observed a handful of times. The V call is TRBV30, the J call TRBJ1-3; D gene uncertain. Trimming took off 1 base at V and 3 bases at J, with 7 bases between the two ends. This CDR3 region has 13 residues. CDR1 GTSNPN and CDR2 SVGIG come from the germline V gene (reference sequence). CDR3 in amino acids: CAWSAVVGNTIYF. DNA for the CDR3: TGTGCCTGGAGTGCCGTTGTTGGAAACACCATATATTTT.

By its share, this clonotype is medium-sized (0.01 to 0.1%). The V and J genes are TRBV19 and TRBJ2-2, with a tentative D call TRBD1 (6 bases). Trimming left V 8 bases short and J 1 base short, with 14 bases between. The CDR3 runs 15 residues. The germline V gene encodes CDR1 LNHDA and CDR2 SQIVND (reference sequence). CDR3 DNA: TGTGCCAGTCTCTCGGGACACCTGAACACCGGGGAGCTGTTTTTT. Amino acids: CASLSGHLNTGELFF.

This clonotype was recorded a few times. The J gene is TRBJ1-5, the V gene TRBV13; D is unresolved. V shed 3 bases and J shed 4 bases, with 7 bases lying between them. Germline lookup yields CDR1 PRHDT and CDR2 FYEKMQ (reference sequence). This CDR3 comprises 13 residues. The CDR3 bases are TGTGCCAGCAGCTTGCGGGAAAATCAGCCCCAGCATTTT. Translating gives CASSLRENQPQHF.

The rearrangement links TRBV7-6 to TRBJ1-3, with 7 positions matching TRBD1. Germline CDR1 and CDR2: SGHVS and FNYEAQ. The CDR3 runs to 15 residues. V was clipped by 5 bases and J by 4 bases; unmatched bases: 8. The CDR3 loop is CASSPRQGAGNTIYF. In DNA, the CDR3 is TGTGCCAGCAGCCCAAGACAGGGCGCCGGAAACACCATATATTTT. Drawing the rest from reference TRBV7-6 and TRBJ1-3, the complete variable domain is GAGVSQSPRYKVTKRGQDVALRCDPISGHVSLYWYRQALGQGPEFLTYFNYEAQQDKSGLPNDRFSAERPEGSISTLTIQRTEQRDSAMYRCASSPRQGAGNTIYFGEGSWLTVV.

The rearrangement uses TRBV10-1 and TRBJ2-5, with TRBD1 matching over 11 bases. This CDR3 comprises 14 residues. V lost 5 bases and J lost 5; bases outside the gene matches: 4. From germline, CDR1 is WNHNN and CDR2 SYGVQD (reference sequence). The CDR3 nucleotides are TGCGCCAGCAGTCCCGGGACAGGGGGTGAGACCCAGTACTTC. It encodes CASSPGTGGETQYF.

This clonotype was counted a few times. CDR3 sequence (DNA): TGTGCCAGCTCAGCACAGGGGATTGTAACCAATGAGCAGTTCTTC. Translating gives CASSAQGIVTNEQFF. The rearrangement links TRBV18 to TRBJ2-1, with 7 bases that match TRBD1. V trimming: 5 bases; J trimming: 6 bases; junction bases outside the gene matches: 10. The CDR3 covers 15 residues. Germline V lookup: CDR1 KGHSH, CDR2 LQKENI.

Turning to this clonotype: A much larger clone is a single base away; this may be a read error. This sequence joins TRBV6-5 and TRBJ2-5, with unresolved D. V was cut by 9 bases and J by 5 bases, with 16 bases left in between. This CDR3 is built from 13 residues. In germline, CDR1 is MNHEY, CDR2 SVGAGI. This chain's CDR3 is CASTLPWSETQYF. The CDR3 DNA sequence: TGTGCCAGTACCTTACCTTGGTCGGAGACCCAGTACTTC.

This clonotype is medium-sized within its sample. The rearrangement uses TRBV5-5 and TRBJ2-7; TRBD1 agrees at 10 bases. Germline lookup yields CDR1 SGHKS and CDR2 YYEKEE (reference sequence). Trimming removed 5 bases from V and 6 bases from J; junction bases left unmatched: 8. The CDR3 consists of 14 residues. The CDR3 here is CASSPGQGMSEQYF. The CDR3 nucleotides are TGTGCCAGCAGTCCGGGACAGGGGATGAGCGAGCAGTACTTC.

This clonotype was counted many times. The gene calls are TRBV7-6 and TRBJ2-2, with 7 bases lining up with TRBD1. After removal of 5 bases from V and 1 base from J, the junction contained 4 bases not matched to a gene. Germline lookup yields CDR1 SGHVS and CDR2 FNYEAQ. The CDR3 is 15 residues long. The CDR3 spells CASSANRGNTGELFF. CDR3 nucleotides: TGTGCCAGCAGCGCCAACAGGGGGAACACCGGGGAGCTGTTTTTT.

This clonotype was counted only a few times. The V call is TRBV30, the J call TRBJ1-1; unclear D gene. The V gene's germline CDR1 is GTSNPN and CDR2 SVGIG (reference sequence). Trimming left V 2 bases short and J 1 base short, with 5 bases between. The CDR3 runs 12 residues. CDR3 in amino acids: CAWSTPNTEAFF. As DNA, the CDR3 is TGTGCCTGGAGTACCCCGAACACTGAAGCTTTCTTT.